This is a list of T cell receptor beta chains from one sample in a study of cytomegalovirus exposure and HLA in healthy donors. The protocol was immunoSEQ multiplex PCR, while the TCRdb copy is restricted to in-frame clones and leaves out a portion. The data show roughly 100,000 clones, with about 95% seen just once and approximately 1% held by the top ten. The sample was PBMCs. All receptors come from a woman under 30 in good health and CMV-seronegative. Each CDR3 is given with its conserved first and last residue. Fields, in order: J gene, clone size, D gene, V gene, CDR3 DNA, CDR3 protein. A D gene is named only where the DNA matches it firmly. Only some rows state a clone size, as once, few, many or a class for expanded clones.

>TRBJ1-5|NA|TRBD1|TRBV5-8
TGTGCCAGCAGCCCTGACAGGGAAGACCAGCCCCAGCATTTT
CASSPDREDQPQHF
>TRBJ2-1|NA|TRBD2|TRBV7-9
TGTGCCAGCAGCCTCGGGACTAGCGGGAAGAATGAGCAGTTCTTC
CASSLGTSGKNEQFF
>TRBJ2-7|once|TRBD2|TRBV29-1
TGCAGCGTTGGGCTAGCGGGGCTGTCCTACGAGCAGTACTTC
CSVGLAGLSYEQYF
>TRBJ1-2|NA|NA|TRBV6-6
TGTGCCAGCACCCTTGGGACTGACTATGGCTACACCTTC
CASTLGTDYGYTF
>TRBJ2-1|NA|NA|TRBV7-2
TGTGCCAGCAGCTCCCACAGGGCGCCTACCTATGAGCAGTTCTTC
CASSSHRAPTYEQFF
>TRBJ1-6|NA|TRBD1|TRBV11-3
TGTGCCAGCAGCTCCCCGCAGGGGGCTTATTCACCCCTCCACTTT
CASSSPQGAYSPLHF
>TRBJ1-2|NA|NA|TRBV21-1
TGTGCCAGCAGCAATGCCGTCAGGGAGGATTTTGGCTACACCTTC
CASSNAVREDFGYTF
>TRBJ1-1|NA|NA|TRBV10-3
TGTGCCATCAGTGAGTCCGGGTCGGCGGGCATGAACACTGAAGCTTTCTTT
CAISESGSAGMNTEAFF
>TRBJ2-7|NA|TRBD1|TRBV13
TGTGCCAGCAGCTTACAAGGACAGGGATGGGACGAGCAGTACTTC
CASSLQGQGWDEQYF
>TRBJ1-5|NA|NA|TRBV7-2
TGTGCCAGCAGCCTAGGACGCTCCGGGCAGCCCCAGCATTTT
CASSLGRSGQPQHF
>TRBJ1-1|few|TRBD1|TRBV6-1
TGTGCCAGCACCTTTAAAACAGGGGTTCCCACTGAAGCTTTCTTT
CASTFKTGVPTEAFF
>TRBJ1-2|NA|NA|TRBV15
TGTGCCACCAGCAGAGGGGGGCGCGATTCATTGACTTATGGCTACACCTTC
CATSRGGRDSLTYGYTF
>TRBJ2-5|NA|NA|TRBV7-2
TGTGCCAGCAGCTTAGCGTTGGGCCTACAAGAGACCCAGTACTTC
CASSLALGLQETQYF
>TRBJ2-2|NA|NA|TRBV5-1
TGCGCCAGCACCGGGAGAGAAACCGGGGAGCTGTTTTTT
CASTGRETGELFF